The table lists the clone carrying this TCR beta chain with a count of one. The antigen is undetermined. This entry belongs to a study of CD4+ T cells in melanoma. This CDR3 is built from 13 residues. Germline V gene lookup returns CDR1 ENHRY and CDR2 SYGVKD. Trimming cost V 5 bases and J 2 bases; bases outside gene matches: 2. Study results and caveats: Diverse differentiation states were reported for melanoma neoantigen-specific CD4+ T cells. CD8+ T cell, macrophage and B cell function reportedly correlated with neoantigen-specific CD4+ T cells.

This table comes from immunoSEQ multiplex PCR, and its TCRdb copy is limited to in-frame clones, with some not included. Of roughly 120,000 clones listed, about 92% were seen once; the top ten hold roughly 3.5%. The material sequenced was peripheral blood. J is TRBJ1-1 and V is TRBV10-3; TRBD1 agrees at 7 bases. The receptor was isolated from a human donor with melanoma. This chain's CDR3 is CAISRQGNTEAFF. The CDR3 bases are TGTGCCATCAGTCGACAGGGTAACACTGAAGCTTTCTTT.